Listed below are T cell receptor beta chains from one sample, sequenced in a study of breast tumors, draining lymph nodes, adjacent tissues. Via MiXCR, TCRdb re-called the multiplex PCR reads, giving one row per CDR3 protein. The sample records 290,000 or so distinct CDR3 sequences, over 30% being singletons. The sequenced sample consisted of axillary lymph node tissue. The source is a female donor with breast cancer. Some clones in this sample may be carry-over from other donors' samples. Each CDR3 is given with its conserved first and last residue. The D gene is left open where the match is weak. Rows may omit the clone size; those that give it use once, few, many or a size class.

v_gene: TRBV12-3/TRBV12-4
abundance: many
d_gene: TRBD2
j_gene: TRBJ2-2
CDR3nt: TGTGCCAGCAGTTTAAAGACTAGCGGGGAGAACACCGGGGAGCTGTTTTTT
CDR3aa: CASSLKTSGENTGELFF

v_gene: TRBV12-3/TRBV12-4
abundance: many
d_gene: NA
j_gene: TRBJ2-5
CDR3nt: TGTGCCAGCAGTTTAGGCTATGGCAGGGGCCAAGAGACCCAGTACTTC
CDR3aa: CASSLGYGRGQETQYF

v_gene: TRBV9
abundance: NA
d_gene: NA
j_gene: TRBJ1-1
CDR3nt: TGTGCCAGCAGCGTCTCGGGGGGCGGAGACACTGAAGCTTTCTTT
CDR3aa: CASSVSGGGDTEAFF

v_gene: TRBV5-5
abundance: many
d_gene: NA
j_gene: TRBJ2-2
CDR3nt: TGTGCCAGCAGCTTGGTTCGGTTCGCGAACACCGGGGAGCTGTTTTTT
CDR3aa: CASSLVRFANTGELFF

v_gene: TRBV7-7
abundance: many
d_gene: NA
j_gene: TRBJ2-2
CDR3nt: TGTGCTAGCAGCTTAGGAGCACCGGGCACCGGGGAGCTGTTTTTT
CDR3aa: CASSLGAPGTGELFF

v_gene: TRBV29-1
abundance: many
d_gene: TRBD1
j_gene: TRBJ1-4
CDR3nt: TGCAGCGGTGGGACAGGGAATGAAAAACTGTTTTTT
CDR3aa: CSGGTGNEKLFF

v_gene: TRBV2
abundance: many
d_gene: NA
j_gene: TRBJ2-5
CDR3nt: TGTGCCAGCAAATACGGATTTTCGAGAGTTCCTCTAGAGACCCAGTACTTC
CDR3aa: CASKYGFSRVPLETQYF

v_gene: TRBV12-3/TRBV12-4
abundance: once
d_gene: TRBD1
j_gene: TRBJ1-1
CDR3nt: TGTGCCAGCAGATCGACAGGGGTTGGGAACACTGAAGCTTTCTTT
CDR3aa: CASRSTGVGNTEAFF

v_gene: TRBV6-5
abundance: many
d_gene: NA
j_gene: TRBJ2-2
CDR3nt: TGTGCCAGCAGGAATACAGGCACCGGGGAGCTGTTTTTT
CDR3aa: CASRNTGTGELFF

v_gene: TRBV7-2
abundance: many
d_gene: NA
j_gene: TRBJ2-7
CDR3nt: TGTGCCAGCAGCTTCTCGGTGTTCTACGAGCAGTACTTC
CDR3aa: CASSFSVFYEQYF

v_gene: TRBV7-9
abundance: many
d_gene: TRBD1
j_gene: TRBJ1-5
CDR3nt: TGTGCCAGCAGCAAGGGACAGGGAAACAATCAGCCCCAGCATTTT
CDR3aa: CASSKGQGNNQPQHF

v_gene: TRBV6-5
abundance: many
d_gene: TRBD1
j_gene: TRBJ1-6
CDR3nt: TGTGCCAGCAGTCACTCCAGGTTTGTGGGACAGGGAAATTCACCCCTCCACTTT
CDR3aa: CASSHSRFVGQGNSPLHF

v_gene: TRBV6-5
abundance: few
d_gene: TRBD1
j_gene: TRBJ1-2
CDR3nt: TGTGCCAGCAGTCCACCGGGACAGGCCCTTAACTATGGCTACACCTTC
CDR3aa: CASSPPGQALNYGYTF

v_gene: TRBV20-1
abundance: many
d_gene: NA
j_gene: TRBJ2-5
CDR3nt: TGCAGTGCTGCCGGCCAGCGGGCATGGGAGACCCAGTACTTC
CDR3aa: CSAAGQRAWETQYF

v_gene: TRBV20-1
abundance: NA
d_gene: NA
j_gene: TRBJ2-3
CDR3nt: TGCAGTGCTAGTGGCCTAGTGCCCACAGATACGTGGTATTTT
CDR3aa: CSASGLVPTDTWYF

v_gene: TRBV4-1
abundance: NA
d_gene: NA
j_gene: TRBJ2-4
CDR3nt: TGCGCCAGCAGCCAAGATGGGGCGGGATTAGCCAAAAACATTCAGTACTTC
CDR3aa: CASSQDGAGLAKNIQYF

v_gene: TRBV2
abundance: NA
d_gene: TRBD2
j_gene: TRBJ2-2
CDR3nt: TGTGCCCAAAGTTCAGGACTAGCGGGAGTAGGGGCGAACACCGGGGGTCTGTTTTTT
CDR3aa: CAQSSGLAGVGANTGGLFF

v_gene: TRBV7-9
abundance: once
d_gene: NA
j_gene: TRBJ2-2
CDR3nt: TGCCAGACAGGGGAGCTGTTTTTT
CDR3aa: CQTGELFF

v_gene: TRBV20-1
abundance: few
d_gene: TRBD2
j_gene: TRBJ2-7
CDR3nt: TGCAGTGCTGTAGGTTCGGGGGGGTACTCCGAGCAGTACTTC
CDR3aa: CSAVGSGGYSEQYF

v_gene: TRBV20-1
abundance: many
d_gene: NA
j_gene: TRBJ2-1
CDR3nt: TGCAGTGCTGAATCGCGATTCGGGGGATTTACGAATGAGCAGTTCTTC
CDR3aa: CSAESRFGGFTNEQFF

v_gene: TRBV28
abundance: many
d_gene: NA
j_gene: TRBJ1-2
CDR3nt: TGTGCCAGCAGCGACACTTACAGGGACTATGGCTACACCTTC
CDR3aa: CASSDTYRDYGYTF

v_gene: TRBV3-1
abundance: NA
d_gene: TRBD1
j_gene: TRBJ1-2
CDR3nt: TGTGCCAGCAGCCAAGAAGACAGGGGAAGGTATGGCTACACCTTC
CDR3aa: CASSQEDRGRYGYTF

v_gene: TRBV28
abundance: NA
d_gene: NA
j_gene: TRBJ2-3
CDR3nt: TGTGCCAGCAGTCCCACGTTATTCACAGATACGCAGTATTTT
CDR3aa: CASSPTLFTDTQYF

v_gene: TRBV7-6
abundance: NA
d_gene: NA
j_gene: TRBJ2-7
CDR3nt: TGTGCCAGCAGCTTAGGGGCAGCTAGCTCCTACGGGCAGTACTTC
CDR3aa: CASSLGAASSYGQYF

v_gene: TRBV18
abundance: NA
d_gene: NA
j_gene: TRBJ1-3
CDR3nt: TGTGCCAGCTCGCCCGACAGCAACTCTGGAAACACCATATATTTT
CDR3aa: CASSPDSNSGNTIYF

v_gene: TRBV27
abundance: NA
d_gene: NA
j_gene: TRBJ2-3
CDR3nt: TGTGCCAGCAGTCTCGAACTCAGGGCCCGTGATACGCGGTATTTT
CDR3aa: CASSLELRARDTRYF

v_gene: TRBV10-1
abundance: many
d_gene: NA
j_gene: TRBJ2-1
CDR3nt: TGCGCCAGCAGTGAGTCAGGGGGCAATGAGCAGTTCTTC
CDR3aa: CASSESGGNEQFF

v_gene: TRBV6-1
abundance: NA
d_gene: TRBD2
j_gene: TRBJ2-1
CDR3nt: TGTGCCAGCCGCCGGACTAGCGGGAGGAGCTCCTACAATGAGCAGTTCTTC
CDR3aa: CASRRTSGRSSYNEQFF

v_gene: TRBV4-1
abundance: many
d_gene: NA
j_gene: TRBJ1-5
CDR3nt: TGCGCCAGCAGCCAAGGGGACTTTGCACAGCCCCAGCATTTT
CDR3aa: CASSQGDFAQPQHF

v_gene: TRBV19
abundance: many
d_gene: TRBD2
j_gene: TRBJ2-3
CDR3nt: TGTGCCAGTAGTAAGCCCACTCCCGCGGGAGCTGTAGATACGCAGTATTTT
CDR3aa: CASSKPTPAGAVDTQYF

v_gene: TRBV5-1
abundance: many
d_gene: TRBD2
j_gene: TRBJ2-3
CDR3nt: TGCGCCAGCAGCTCCTCGCCTAGCGGGACATACACAGATACGCAGTATTTT
CDR3aa: CASSSSPSGTYTDTQYF

v_gene: TRBV19
abundance: many
d_gene: NA
j_gene: TRBJ1-6
CDR3nt: TGTGCCAGTAGTCTACTCAACACTTCACCCCTCCACTTT
CDR3aa: CASSLLNTSPLHF

v_gene: TRBV5-1
abundance: NA
d_gene: TRBD1
j_gene: TRBJ1-2
CDR3nt: TGCGCCAGCAGCTTGAGATCCGGGACAGGGGGCCCAAAGGGCTACACCTTC
CDR3aa: CASSLRSGTGGPKGYTF

v_gene: TRBV9
abundance: many
d_gene: NA
j_gene: TRBJ1-4
CDR3nt: TGTGCCAGCAGCGAGGGGACGGTGGATGAAAAACTGTTTTTT
CDR3aa: CASSEGTVDEKLFF

v_gene: TRBV12-3/TRBV12-4
abundance: NA
d_gene: NA
j_gene: TRBJ2-2
CDR3nt: TGTGCCAGCACCAGCGGACAGCCGAACACCGGGGAGCTGTTTTTT
CDR3aa: CASTSGQPNTGELFF

v_gene: TRBV15
abundance: NA
d_gene: NA
j_gene: TRBJ2-1
CDR3nt: TGTGCCACCAGCAGAAACGGGACCACCAATGAGCAGTTCTTT
CDR3aa: CATSRNGTTNEQFF

v_gene: TRBV19
abundance: many
d_gene: NA
j_gene: TRBJ2-6
CDR3nt: TGTGCCAGCGAACGGGACTCTGGGGCCAACGTCCTGACTTTC
CDR3aa: CASERDSGANVLTF

v_gene: TRBV10-1
abundance: NA
d_gene: NA
j_gene: TRBJ2-5
CDR3nt: TGCACCAGCTGTGAAGGTAGAACCCAAGAGACCCAGTACTTC
CDR3aa: CTSCEGRTQETQYF

v_gene: TRBV12-3/TRBV12-4
abundance: many
d_gene: NA
j_gene: TRBJ2-2
CDR3nt: TGTGCCAGCAGACCTAGCGCCTCGAACACCGGGGAGCTGTTTTTT
CDR3aa: CASRPSASNTGELFF

v_gene: TRBV25-1
abundance: many
d_gene: NA
j_gene: TRBJ1-2
CDR3nt: TGTGCCAGCAATTTCCGTGGTAACGATGGCTACACCTTC
CDR3aa: CASNFRGNDGYTF

v_gene: TRBV3-1
abundance: many
d_gene: TRBD1
j_gene: TRBJ2-7
CDR3nt: TGTGCCAGCAGCCAACCACAGGGGGCTGGCGAGCAGTACTTC
CDR3aa: CASSQPQGAGEQYF

v_gene: TRBV4-1
abundance: many
d_gene: NA
j_gene: TRBJ1-5
CDR3nt: TGCGCCAGCAGCCAAGTGTTTACGGAGTTGGGACAGCCCCAGCATTTT
CDR3aa: CASSQVFTELGQPQHF

v_gene: TRBV10-3
abundance: many
d_gene: NA
j_gene: TRBJ1-2
CDR3nt: TGTGCCATCAGAAATACGCCTAACTATGGCTACACCTTC
CDR3aa: CAIRNTPNYGYTF

v_gene: TRBV6-2/TRBV6-3
abundance: once
d_gene: NA
j_gene: TRBJ2-7
CDR3nt: TGTGCCAGCAGTTACGGTAGATGGAACTACGAGCAGTACTTC
CDR3aa: CASSYGRWNYEQYF

v_gene: TRBV20-1
abundance: many
d_gene: NA
j_gene: TRBJ2-5
CDR3nt: TGCAGTGCTAGGTCACCGGGAACAGAGACCCAGTACTTC
CDR3aa: CSARSPGTETQYF

v_gene: TRBV10-3
abundance: NA
d_gene: NA
j_gene: TRBJ1-4
CDR3nt: TGTGCTAGGTGGGGCAGGGGTGACGAAAAACTGTTTTTT
CDR3aa: CARWGRGDEKLFF

v_gene: TRBV5-6
abundance: NA
d_gene: TRBD1
j_gene: TRBJ2-5
CDR3nt: TGTGCCAGCAGCCGCGACAGGGCCCAAGAGACCCAGTACTTC
CDR3aa: CASSRDRAQETQYF

v_gene: TRBV29-1
abundance: once
d_gene: TRBD1
j_gene: TRBJ2-2
CDR3nt: TGCAGTGGACAGGGGACTGACACCGGGGAGCTGTTTTTT
CDR3aa: CSGQGTDTGELFF

v_gene: TRBV19
abundance: many
d_gene: TRBD1
j_gene: TRBJ2-2
CDR3nt: TGTGCCAGTAGTATCAGGGGGACCGGGGAGCTGTTTTTT
CDR3aa: CASSIRGTGELFF

v_gene: TRBV10-1
abundance: many
d_gene: NA
j_gene: TRBJ2-3
CDR3nt: TGCGCCAGCAGTGAGTACTCCGCCAGCACAGATACGCAGTATTTT
CDR3aa: CASSEYSASTDTQYF

v_gene: TRBV10-1
abundance: many
d_gene: TRBD2
j_gene: TRBJ2-1
CDR3nt: TGCGCCAGCAGCCAGACTAGCGGGGGGAACAATGAGCAGTTCTTC
CDR3aa: CASSQTSGGNNEQFF

v_gene: TRBV29-1
abundance: many
d_gene: NA
j_gene: TRBJ1-3
CDR3nt: TGCAGCGTTTTGCGGGACACCTCTGGAAACACCATATATTTT
CDR3aa: CSVLRDTSGNTIYF